This record covers a single T cell receptor (beta chain). This specimen comes from a study of T cells after yellow fever vaccination. Across the whole study: SMART-Seq v4 Ultra Low Input prepared libraries from low-cell fractions. Findings and caveats of the study: Most clones from primary vaccination resurfaced after the booster (96% CD4, around 89% CD8).

Template switching with 5'RACE generated the TCR cDNA and added a universal primer site and UMIs. TCRdb reprocessed the 5' RACE reads via MiXCR and lists one record per CDR3 protein. Of roughly 94,000 distinct CDR3 sequences in the sample, approximately 9% were seen once. Trimming removed 6 bases from V and 5 bases from J, with 10 bases in between. Germline V gives CDR1 DFQATT, CDR2 SNEGSKA (reference sequence). The CDR3 runs 11 residues. The V gene is TRBV20-1, the J gene TRBJ1-1, with a tentative D call TRBD1 (5 bases). This material consisted of CD8+ T cells not binding an NS4B(214-222) dextramer, sorted from PBMCs, taken less than 16 days after the first yellow fever vaccination. This clonotype was obtained from a man between 18 and 29 years old who received the YFV17D yellow fever vaccine. In DNA, the CDR3 is TGCAGTGCCCTTGGGGGAACTGAAGCTTTCTTT. It codes for CSALGGTEAFF.